A selection of T cell receptor beta chains follows, all from one sample in a study of T cells in Graves' hyperthyroidism and ophthalmopathy. In TCRdb, the multiplex PCR reads were re-called with MiXCR into one record per CDR3 protein. The table includes 300,000 to 450,000 distinct CDR3 sequences, about 12% detected once. Sequencing was performed on blood. Source of these receptors: a woman aged 18-30 years with Graves' hyperthyroidism. CDR3s leave out the opening cysteine and the closing phenylalanine or tryptophan. Each record gives: CDR3 protein, V gene, CDR3 length.

ASTAGTGTYEQY | TRBV7-8 | 12
ASSRDRTNYGYT | TRBV3-1 | 12
ASSARGGSSYNEQF | TRBV9 | 14
ASSFEVSGANVLT | TRBV28 | 13
ASSVLGLSGSTETQY | TRBV9 | 15
ASSTRQVDSEANVLT | TRBV9 | 15
SVPPWESTAYGYT | TRBV20-1 | 13
ASTEGGRLASNYGYT | TRBV12-3/TRBV12-4 | 15
ASSEDRGRLGYT | TRBV5-1 | 12
ASSVGPLYDREAF | TRBV9 | 13
ASSPTGFIEAF | TRBV7-2 | 11
SARDSGIGTYEQY | TRBV20-1 | 13
ASSSRPGHPYEQY | TRBV28 | 13
ASSVVEQDRDSISYEQY | TRBV9 | 17
ASGGLAGNEQF | TRBV2 | 11
ASTETTGALNEKLF | TRBV6-1 | 14
ASSQDIWDSQRNTGELF | TRBV14 | 17
SVDSPPGTGGHTDTQY | TRBV29-1 | 16
ASSQGLAGAKRSYEQY | TRBV4-3 | 16
SVAPGLVTGELF | TRBV29-1 | 12
SAIDADSIGYQETQY | TRBV20-1 | 15
ASSAFGLALIVNEQF | TRBV19 | 15